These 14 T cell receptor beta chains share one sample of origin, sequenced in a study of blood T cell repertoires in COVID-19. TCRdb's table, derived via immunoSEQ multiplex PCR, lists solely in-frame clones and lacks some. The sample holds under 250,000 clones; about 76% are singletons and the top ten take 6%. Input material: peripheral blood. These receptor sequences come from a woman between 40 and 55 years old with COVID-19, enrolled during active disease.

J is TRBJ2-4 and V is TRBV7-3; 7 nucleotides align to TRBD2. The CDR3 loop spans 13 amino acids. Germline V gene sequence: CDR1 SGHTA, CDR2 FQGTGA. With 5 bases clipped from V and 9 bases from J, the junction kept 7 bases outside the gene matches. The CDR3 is CASSPTSDGIQYF. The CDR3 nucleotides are TGTGCCAGCAGCCCCACTAGCGACGGCATTCAGTACTTC.

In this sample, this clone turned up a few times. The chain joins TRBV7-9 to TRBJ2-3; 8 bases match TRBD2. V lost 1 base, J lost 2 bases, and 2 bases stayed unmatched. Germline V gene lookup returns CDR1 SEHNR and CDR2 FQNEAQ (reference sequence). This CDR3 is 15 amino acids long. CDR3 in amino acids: CASSLEAGATDTQYF. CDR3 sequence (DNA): TGTGCCAGCAGCTTAGAAGCGGGAGCCACAGATACGCAGTATTTT.

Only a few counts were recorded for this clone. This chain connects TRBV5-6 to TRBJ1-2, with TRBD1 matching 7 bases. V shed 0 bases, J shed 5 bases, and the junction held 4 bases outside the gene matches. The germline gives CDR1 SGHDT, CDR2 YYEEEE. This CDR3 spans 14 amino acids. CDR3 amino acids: CASSLDPGGYGYTF. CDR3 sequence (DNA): TGTGCCAGCAGCTTGGACCCAGGGGGTTATGGCTACACCTTC. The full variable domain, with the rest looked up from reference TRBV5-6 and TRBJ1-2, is DAGVTQSPTHLIKTRGQQVTLRCSPKSGHDTVSWYQQALGQGPQFIFQYYEEEERQRGNFPDRFSGHQFPNYSSELNVNALLLGDSALYLCASSLDPGGYGYTFGSGTRLTVV.

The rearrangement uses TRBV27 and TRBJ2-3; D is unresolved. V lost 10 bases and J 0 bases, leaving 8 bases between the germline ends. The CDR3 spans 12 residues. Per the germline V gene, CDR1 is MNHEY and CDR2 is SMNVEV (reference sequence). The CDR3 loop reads CATSTSTDTQYF. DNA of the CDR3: TGTGCCACCTCGACTAGCACAGATACGCAGTATTTT.

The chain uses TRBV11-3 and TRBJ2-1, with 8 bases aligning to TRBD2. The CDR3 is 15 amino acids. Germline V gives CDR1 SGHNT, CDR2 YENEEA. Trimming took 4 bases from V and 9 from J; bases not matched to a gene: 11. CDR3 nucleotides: TGTGCCAGCAGCTCTTCGGGGGGGCCATCGTTTGAGCAGTTCTTC. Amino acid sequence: CASSSSGGPSFEQFF.

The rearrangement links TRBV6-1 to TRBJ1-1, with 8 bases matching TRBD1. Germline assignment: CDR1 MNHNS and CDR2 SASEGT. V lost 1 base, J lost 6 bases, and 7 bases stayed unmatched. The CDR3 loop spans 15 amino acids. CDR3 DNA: TGTGCCAGCAGTGAAGGGCAGGGGGCTGACTCTGAAGCTTTCTTT. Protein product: CASSEGQGADSEAFF.

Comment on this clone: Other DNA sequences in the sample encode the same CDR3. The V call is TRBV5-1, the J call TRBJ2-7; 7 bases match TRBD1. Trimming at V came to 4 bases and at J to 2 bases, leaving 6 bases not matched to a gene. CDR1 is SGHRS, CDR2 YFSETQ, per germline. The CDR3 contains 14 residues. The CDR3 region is CASSPRQGPYEQYF. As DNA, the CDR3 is TGCGCCAGCAGCCCGAGACAGGGCCCCTACGAGCAGTACTTC. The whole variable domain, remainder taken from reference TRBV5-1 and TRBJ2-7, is KAGVTQTPRYLIKTRGQQVTLSCSPISGHRSVSWYQQTPGQGLQFLFEYFSETQRNKGNFPGRFSGRQFSNSRSEMNVSTLELGDSALYLCASSPRQGPYEQYFGPGTRLTVT.

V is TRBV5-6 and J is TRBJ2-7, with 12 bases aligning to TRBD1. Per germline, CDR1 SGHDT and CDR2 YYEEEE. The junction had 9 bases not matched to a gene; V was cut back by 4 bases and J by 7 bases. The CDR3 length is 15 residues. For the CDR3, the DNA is TGTGCCAGCAGCACAACCCGGGACAGGGGGCGAGAGCAGTACTTC. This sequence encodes CASSTTRDRGREQYF.

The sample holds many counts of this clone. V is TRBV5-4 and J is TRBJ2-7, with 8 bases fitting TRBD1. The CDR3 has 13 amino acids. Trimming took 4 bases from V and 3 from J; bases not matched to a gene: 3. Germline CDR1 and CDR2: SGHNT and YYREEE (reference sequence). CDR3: CASSQTGDYEQYF. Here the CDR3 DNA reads TGTGCCAGCAGCCAGACAGGGGACTACGAGCAGTACTTC.

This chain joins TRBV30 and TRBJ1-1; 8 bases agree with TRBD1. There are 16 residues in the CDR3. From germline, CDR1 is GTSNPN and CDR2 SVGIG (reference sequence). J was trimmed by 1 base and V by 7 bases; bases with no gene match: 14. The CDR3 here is CASPNLSGTGNTEAFF. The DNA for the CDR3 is TGTGCCTCCCCCAACCTTTCCGGGACAGGGAACACTGAAGCTTTCTTT.

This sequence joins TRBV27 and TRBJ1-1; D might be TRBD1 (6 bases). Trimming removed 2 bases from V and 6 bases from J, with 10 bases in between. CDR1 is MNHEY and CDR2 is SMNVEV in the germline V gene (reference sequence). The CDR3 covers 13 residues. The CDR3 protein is CASSLQGLSEAFF. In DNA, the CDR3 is TGTGCCAGCAGTTTACAGGGGCTTTCTGAAGCTTTCTTT.

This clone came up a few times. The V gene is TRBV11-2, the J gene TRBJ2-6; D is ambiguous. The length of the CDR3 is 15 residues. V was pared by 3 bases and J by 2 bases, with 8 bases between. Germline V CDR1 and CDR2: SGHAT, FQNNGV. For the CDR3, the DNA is TGTGCCAGCAGCTTTAGTATTCCTGGGGCCAACGTCCTGACTTTC. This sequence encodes CASSFSIPGANVLTF.

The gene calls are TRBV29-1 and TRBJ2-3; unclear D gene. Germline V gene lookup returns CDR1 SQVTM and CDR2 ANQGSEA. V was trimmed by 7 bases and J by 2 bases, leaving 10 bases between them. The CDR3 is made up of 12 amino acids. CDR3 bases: TGCAGCGCCGCTACTAACACAGATACGCAGTATTTT. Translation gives CSAATNTDTQYF.

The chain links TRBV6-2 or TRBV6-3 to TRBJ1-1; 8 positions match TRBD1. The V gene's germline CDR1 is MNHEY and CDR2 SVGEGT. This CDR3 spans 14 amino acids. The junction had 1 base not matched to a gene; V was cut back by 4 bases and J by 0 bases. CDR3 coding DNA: TGTGCCAGCAGTTGGACAGGGATGAACACTGAAGCTTTCTTT. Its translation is CASSWTGMNTEAFF.